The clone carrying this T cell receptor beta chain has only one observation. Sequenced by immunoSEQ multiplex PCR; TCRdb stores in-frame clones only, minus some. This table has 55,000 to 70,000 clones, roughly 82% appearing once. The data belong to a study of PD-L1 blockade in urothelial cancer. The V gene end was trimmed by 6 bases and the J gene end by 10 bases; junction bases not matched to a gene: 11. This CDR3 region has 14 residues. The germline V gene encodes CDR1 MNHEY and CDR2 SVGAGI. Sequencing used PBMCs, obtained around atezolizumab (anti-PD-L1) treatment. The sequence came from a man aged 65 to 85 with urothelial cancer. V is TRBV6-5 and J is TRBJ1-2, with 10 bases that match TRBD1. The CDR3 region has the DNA TGTGCCAGCAGCTTCATCCGGGACAGGGGACACTACACCTTC. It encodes CASSFIRDRGHYTF.